The 32 T cell receptor beta chains below come from one sample, sequenced in a study of blood T cell repertoires in COVID-19. Sequencing was performed with immunoSEQ multiplex PCR; in TCRdb, only in-frame clones are kept and a portion is missing. Of roughly 27,000 clones listed, 70% to 90% are singletons. The sequenced material came from peripheral blood. All receptors derive from a human donor in a cohort sampled during active COVID-19.

J is TRBJ1-5 and V is TRBV6-5; 10 bases match TRBD1. The CDR3 contains 13 residues. With V trimmed by 9 bases and J by 5 bases, 4 bases remained unmatched. Germline CDR1 MNHEY, CDR2 SVGAGI. As DNA, the CDR3 is TGTGCCAGTAGGGACAGGGGCTATCAGCCCCAGCATTTT. Encoded protein: CASRDRGYQPQHF.

A single count supports this clone. This sequence joins TRBV6-5 and TRBJ2-2, with 8 bases matching TRBD1. The CDR3 is 15 amino acids. CDR1 is MNHEY and CDR2 is SVGAGI in the germline V gene. With 6 bases clipped from V and 4 bases from J, the junction kept 7 bases outside the gene matches. CDR3 nucleotide sequence: TGTGCCAGCAGACCACAGGGGGGTGGCACCGGGGAGCTGTTTTTT. Protein sequence: CASRPQGGGTGELFF.

V and J are TRBV7-8 and TRBJ1-2; D may be TRBD1 (5 bases). V lost 5 bases and J 2 bases, leaving 12 bases between the germline ends. The CDR3 runs 14 residues. Looked up from germline, CDR1 is SGHVS and CDR2 is FQNEAQ. The CDR3 DNA sequence: TGTGCCAGCAGCGCCGGGCAGGGCAACTATGGCTACACCTTC. Its translation: CASSAGQGNYGYTF.

In DNA form, the CDR3 reads TGTGCCAGCAGCCGAGGGACAGCTGAAGCTTTCTTT. It translates to CASSRGTAEAFF. This chain connects TRBV3-1 (or the pseudogene TRBV3-2) to TRBJ1-1; 7 nucleotides align to TRBD1. CDR1 and CDR2 from the germline V gene are LGHDT and YNNKEL (reference sequence). This CDR3 has 12 amino acids. Trimming at V came to 4 bases and at J to 6 bases, leaving 2 bases not matched to a gene.

This clone was observed a single time. The chain couples TRBV30 to TRBJ1-2; the match to TRBD1 covers 10 bases. The CDR3 extends over 13 amino acids. Germline trimming cut 5 bases from V and 4 bases from J; bases unmatched to any gene: 4. Germline assignment: CDR1 GTSNPN and CDR2 SVGIG (reference sequence). Here the CDR3 DNA reads TGTGCCTGGGAGACAGGGGGCTTCTATGGCTACACCTTC. Protein: CAWETGGFYGYTF. Filled out from reference TRBV30 and TRBJ1-2, the complete variable domain reads SQTIHQWPATLVQPVGSPLSLECTVEGTSNPNLYWYRQAAGRGLQLLFYSVGIGQISSEVPQNLSASRPQDRQFILSSKKLLLSDSGFYLCAWETGGFYGYTFGSGTRLTVV.

V usage is TRBV5-4 and J usage is TRBJ2-1; possibly TRBD1 for D (5 bases). The CDR3 length is 14 residues. The germline V and J ends were trimmed by 0 bases and 2 bases, with 6 bases remaining between them. Germline V gives CDR1 SGHNT, CDR2 YYREEE (reference sequence). CDR3 nucleotides: TGTGCCAGCAGCTTGGTGGGGCCCTACAATGAGCAGTTCTTC. Its protein product is CASSLVGPYNEQFF. The complete variable domain, with remaining parts taken from reference TRBV5-4 and TRBJ2-1, reads ETGVTQSPTHLIKTRGQQVTLRCSSQSGHNTVSWYQQALGQGPQFIFQYYREEENGRGNFPPRFSGLQFPNYSSELNVNALELDDSALYLCASSLVGPYNEQFFGPGTRLTVL.

This rearrangement joins TRBV5-1 to TRBJ1-2; D is unresolved. The CDR3 length is 12 residues. Germline lookup yields CDR1 SGHRS and CDR2 YFSETQ. V was shortened by 0 bases and J by 5 bases, with 5 bases between the two germline ends. The CDR3 region is CASSLAGYGYTF. CDR3 nucleotides: TGCGCCAGCAGCTTGGCCGGTTATGGCTACACCTTC.

The chain uses TRBV7-2 and TRBJ2-1, with 7 positions matching TRBD2. Germline CDR1 SGHTA, CDR2 FQGNSA. The CDR3 contains 12 residues. V was clipped by 3 bases and J by 8 bases; unmatched bases: 1. The chain's CDR3 is CASSFGRYEQFF. CDR3 DNA: TGTGCCAGCAGCTTCGGGAGGTATGAGCAGTTCTTC.

The chain is built from TRBV7-2 and TRBJ2-3; TRBD2 agrees at 7 bases. The CDR3 has 15 residues. The V gene end was trimmed by 4 bases and the J gene end by 6 bases; junction bases not matched to a gene: 10. Germline V gene data show CDR1 as SGHTA and CDR2 as FQGNSA. The CDR3 protein is CASSSPDLRGDTQYF. CDR3 sequence (DNA): TGTGCCAGCAGCTCCCCGGACTTGCGGGGGGATACGCAGTATTTT.

The CDR3 sequence: CASSGPSGGVTDTQYF. The CDR3 DNA is TGTGCCAGCAGTGGACCTAGCGGGGGGGTCACAGATACGCAGTATTTT. The chain employs TRBV6-2 or TRBV6-3 and TRBJ2-3, with 12 bases lining up with TRBD2. J gave up 2 bases and V 5 bases, and 5 bases lay outside the gene matches. Germline lookup yields CDR1 MNHEY and CDR2 SVGEGT. This CDR3 spans 16 amino acids.

The CDR3 DNA reads as TGTGCCAGCAGAAAACGGGGGGTGAACACCGGGGAGCTGTTTTTT. Protein product: CASRKRGVNTGELFF. V and J are TRBV28 and TRBJ2-2; TRBD2 matches at 7 bases. The CDR3 loop spans 15 amino acids. The germline V gene has CDR1 MDHEN and CDR2 SYDVKM. The V gene end was trimmed by 6 bases and the J gene end by 1 base; junction bases not matched to a gene: 5.

CDR3 nucleotide sequence: TGTGCCAGCTCCCTGGGGGGGACCCAGTACTTC. It yields the protein CASSLGGTQYF. V and J are TRBV3-1 (or the pseudogene TRBV3-2) and TRBJ2-5; possibly TRBD2 for D (6 bases). V dropped 8 bases and J dropped 7 bases, with 11 bases sitting between them. The CDR3 runs to 11 residues. The germline gives CDR1 LGHDT, CDR2 YNNKEL (reference sequence).

The rearrangement joins TRBV3-1 (or the pseudogene TRBV3-2) to TRBJ1-2, with a possible D match to TRBD1 (5 bases). This CDR3 spans 12 amino acids. Looked up from germline, CDR1 is LGHDT and CDR2 is YNNKEL (reference sequence). Trimming removed 7 bases at V and 5 bases at J, with 11 bases between. The CDR3, as DNA: TGTGCCAGCACGGGGGGAGGGTATGGCTACACCTTC. Translated: CASTGGGYGYTF.

The V gene is TRBV4-2, the J gene TRBJ2-5, with a tentative D call TRBD2 (5 bases). The CDR3 extends over 15 amino acids. V was shortened by 4 bases and J by 5 bases, with 17 bases between the two germline ends. Germline CDR1 and CDR2: LGHNA and YNFKEQ. CDR3 DNA sequence: TGTGCCAGCAGCCGTACACCTAGCATGGGGGAGACCCAGTACTTC. Translating gives CASSRTPSMGETQYF.

The rearrangement uses TRBV28 and TRBJ2-3; TRBD2 aligns across 7 bases. J lost 2 bases, V lost 7 bases, and 12 bases had no gene match. The CDR3 has 16 residues. CDR1 and CDR2 from the germline V gene are MDHEN and SYDVKM. CDR3 bases: TGTGCCAGCAACACCCCTTTAAGCGGGGCCACAGATACGCAGTATTTT. This gives the protein CASNTPLSGATDTQYF. The full variable domain, its missing parts supplied by reference TRBV28 and TRBJ2-3, is DVKVTQSSRYLVKRTGEKVFLECVQDMDHENMFWYRQDPGLGLRLIYFSYDVKMKEKGDIPEGYSVSREKKERFSLILESASTNQTSMYLCASNTPLSGATDTQYFGPGTRLTVL.

The chain employs TRBV14 and TRBJ2-1, with TRBD2 matching over 7 bases. V dropped 3 bases and J dropped 6; count of bases not matched to a gene: 11. CDR1 is SGHDN, CDR2 FVKESK, per germline. This CDR3 has 16 amino acids. The CDR3: CASSQGRGVPINEQFF. The DNA of the CDR3 is TGTGCCAGCAGCCAGGGACGGGGGGTCCCGATCAATGAGCAGTTCTTC.

V is TRBV19 and J is TRBJ1-1, with TRBD1 identical over 7 bases. CDR1 and CDR2 from the germline V gene are LNHDA and SQIVND (reference sequence). The CDR3 is 14 amino acids. The V and J ends lost 6 bases and 7 bases, in that order; junction bases with no gene match: 11. The CDR3, as DNA: TGTGCCAGTAGGTATCAGGGACAGCTGCGTGAAGCTTTCTTT. It translates to CASRYQGQLREAFF.

The chain employs TRBV4-2 and TRBJ1-5; D gene unclear. Germline V lookup: CDR1 LGHNA, CDR2 YNFKEQ. The V end was cut by 0 bases, the J end by 3 bases, with 9 bases between. This CDR3 has 15 residues. The CDR3 here is CASSQEAIDNQPQHF. The CDR3 region has the DNA TGTGCCAGCAGCCAAGAAGCTATTGACAATCAGCCCCAGCATTTT.

Only one count was recorded for this clone. The chain has TRBV5-6 and TRBJ2-6; D is possibly TRBD1 (5 bases). This CDR3 is built from 18 residues. V lost 0 bases and J 0 bases, leaving 13 bases between the germline ends. Germline V lookup: CDR1 SGHDT, CDR2 YYEEEE. The CDR3, as DNA: TGTGCCAGCAGCTTGGTGAACCTCAGGGACTCTGGGGCCAACGTCCTGACTTTC. Amino acid sequence: CASSLVNLRDSGANVLTF.

The chain is built from TRBV2 and TRBJ2-1; unclear D gene. Germline CDR1 is SNHLY and CDR2 is FYNNEI. This CDR3 region has 15 residues. Deletions cut 6 bases from V and 5 bases from J, with 17 bases between. CDR3: CASRLGVNVDNEQFF. In DNA form, the CDR3 reads TGTGCCAGCAGGTTAGGAGTAAATGTCGACAATGAGCAGTTCTTC.

The J gene is TRBJ2-5, the V gene TRBV12-2; the table's D call TRBD2 went unverified against the DNA. TRBV12-2 is labeled a pseudogene. The CDR3 spans 16 residues. CDR3 loop: CASRLVNTGVPETQYF. CDR3 nucleotide sequence: TGTGCAAGTCGCTTAGTTAACACGGGGGTCCCCGAGACCCAGTACTTC.

V is TRBV9 and J is TRBJ1-2; 7 bases map to TRBD1. The CDR3 is 14 amino acids. J gave up 2 bases and V 4 bases, and 5 bases lay outside the gene matches. Germline V lookup: CDR1 SGDLS, CDR2 YYNGEE. CDR3 sequence: CASSLTGKNYGYTF. The CDR3 DNA reads TGTGCCAGCAGCCTGACAGGGAAAAACTATGGCTACACCTTC.

The chain employs TRBV6-1 and TRBJ2-3; D perhaps matches TRBD2 (6 bases). Between the trimmed V and J ends, which lost 0 bases and 14 bases, there was a span of 12 bases. The CDR3 sequence is 12 residues long. Germline V CDR1 and CDR2: MNHNS, SASEGT. The CDR3 DNA reads TGTGCCAGCAGTGAAGCGGTGCGGGGTGGGTATTTT. Amino acid sequence: CASSEAVRGGYF.

V is TRBV4-3 and J is TRBJ1-2; possible D gene TRBD1, 5 bases. Looked up from germline, CDR1 is LGHNA and CDR2 is YSLEER. V lost 1 base and J 5 bases, leaving 8 bases between the germline ends. This CDR3 contains 13 residues. The CDR3 loop is CASSQVSGYGYTF. CDR3 nucleotide sequence: TGCGCCAGCAGCCAAGTGTCAGGGTATGGCTACACCTTC.

The CDR3 loop reads CASTRGATNEKLFF. The CDR3 bases are TGTGCCAGCACCAGGGGCGCAACTAATGAAAAACTGTTTTTT. J is TRBJ1-4 and V is TRBV5-6, with a weak D call TRBD1 (6 bases). Per the germline V gene, CDR1 is SGHDT and CDR2 is YYEEEE. Trimming took 6 bases from V and 0 from J, leaving 9 bases between them. There are 14 residues in the CDR3.

The chain's CDR3 is CASSLGGTGKNIQYF. The CDR3 region has the DNA TGTGCCAGCAGTTTAGGTGGGACAGGCAAAAACATTCAGTACTTC. The rearrangement links TRBV28 to TRBJ2-4; 8 nucleotides align to TRBD1. This CDR3 has 15 amino acids. In germline, CDR1 is MDHEN, CDR2 SYDVKM. V dropped 2 bases and J dropped 3; count of bases not matched to a gene: 3.

The CDR3 DNA reads TGTGCCAGCAGCGTAGGCACAGCCCGAGCCCGCACAGATACGCAGTATTTT. Protein: CASSVGTARARTDTQYF. The rearrangement uses TRBV9 and TRBJ2-3; no clear D gene. This CDR3 spans 17 amino acids. V lost 0 bases and J lost 1, with 15 bases in between. Germline CDR1 and CDR2: SGDLS and YYNGEE.

The rearrangement uses TRBV7-9 and TRBJ1-4; D gene uncertain. This CDR3 is 12 amino acids long. V was pared by 6 bases and J by 8 bases, with 10 bases between. Germline values: CDR1 SEHNR, CDR2 FQNEAQ (reference sequence). This CDR3 reads CASRLYGEKLFF. The CDR3 DNA follows: TGTGCCAGCAGATTATACGGGGAAAAACTGTTTTTT.

This chain connects TRBV7-9 to TRBJ2-7; D not certain. Trimming shortened V by 4 bases and J by 6 bases, and 16 bases separated the two germline ends. CDR1 is SEHNR, CDR2 FQNEAQ, per germline (reference sequence). The CDR3 loop spans 14 amino acids. The CDR3 nucleotides read TGTGCCAGCAGCTACGGGTTGGCCCCTCTCGAGCAGTACTTC. Translation gives CASSYGLAPLEQYF.

The chain carries TRBV4-3 and TRBJ1-1; D perhaps matches TRBD1 (6 bases). The CDR3 is made up of 16 amino acids. Trimming stripped 0 bases from V and 1 base from J, with 12 bases between. Germline V lookup: CDR1 LGHNA, CDR2 YSLEER. The CDR3 reads CASSQDLGHWNTEAFF. DNA of the CDR3: TGCGCCAGCAGCCAAGACTTGGGACACTGGAACACTGAAGCTTTCTTT.

This chain connects TRBV6-1 to TRBJ2-7, with D perhaps TRBD2 (5 bases). CDR3 length: 13 residues. Per the germline V gene, CDR1 is MNHNS and CDR2 is SASEGT. V shed 2 bases and J shed 7 bases, with 12 bases lying between them. This chain's CDR3 is CASSEIIPGEQYF. DNA for the CDR3: TGTGCCAGCAGTGAAATTATTCCGGGGGAGCAGTACTTC.

The V gene is TRBV19, the J gene TRBJ2-3, with 7 bases matching TRBD2. The CDR3 is 14 residues long. J was trimmed by 4 bases and V by 3 bases; bases with no gene match: 4. Germline CDR1 LNHDA, CDR2 SQIVND (reference sequence). In DNA, the CDR3 is TGTGCCAGTAGTATCCCCGGACTAGCAGATACGCAGTATTTT. Translated, it gives CASSIPGLADTQYF.